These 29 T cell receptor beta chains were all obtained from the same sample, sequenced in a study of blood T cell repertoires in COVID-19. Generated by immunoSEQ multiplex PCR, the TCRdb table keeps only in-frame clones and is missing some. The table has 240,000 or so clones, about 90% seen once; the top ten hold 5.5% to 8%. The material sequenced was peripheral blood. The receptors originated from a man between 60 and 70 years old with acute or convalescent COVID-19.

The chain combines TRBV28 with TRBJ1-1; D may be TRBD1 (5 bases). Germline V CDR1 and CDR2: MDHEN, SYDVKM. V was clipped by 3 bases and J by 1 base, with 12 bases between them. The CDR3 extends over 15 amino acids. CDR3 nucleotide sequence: TGTGCCAGCAGTTTTGCGGGGCGGGAGAACACTGAAGCTTTCTTT. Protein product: CASSFAGRENTEAFF.

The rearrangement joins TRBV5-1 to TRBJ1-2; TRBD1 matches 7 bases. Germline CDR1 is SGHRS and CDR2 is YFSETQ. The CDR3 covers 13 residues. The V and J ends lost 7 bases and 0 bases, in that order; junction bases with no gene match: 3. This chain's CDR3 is CASADRTNYGYTF. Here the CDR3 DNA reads TGCGCCAGCGCGGACAGGACTAACTATGGCTACACCTTC.

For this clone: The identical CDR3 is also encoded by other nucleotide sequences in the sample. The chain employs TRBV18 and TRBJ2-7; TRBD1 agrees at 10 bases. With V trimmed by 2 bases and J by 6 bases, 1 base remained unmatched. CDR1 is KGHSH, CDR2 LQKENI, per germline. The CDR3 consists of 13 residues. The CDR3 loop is CASSPRDRGEQYF. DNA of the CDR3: TGTGCCAGCTCACCAAGGGACAGGGGCGAGCAGTACTTC.

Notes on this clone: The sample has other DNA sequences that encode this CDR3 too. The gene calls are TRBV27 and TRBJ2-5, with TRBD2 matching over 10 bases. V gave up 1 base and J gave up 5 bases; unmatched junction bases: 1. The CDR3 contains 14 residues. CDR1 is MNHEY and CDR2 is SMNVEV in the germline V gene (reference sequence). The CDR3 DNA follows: TGTGCCAGCAGTTTATTAGCGGGAGGCGAGACCCAGTACTTC. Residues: CASSLLAGGETQYF.

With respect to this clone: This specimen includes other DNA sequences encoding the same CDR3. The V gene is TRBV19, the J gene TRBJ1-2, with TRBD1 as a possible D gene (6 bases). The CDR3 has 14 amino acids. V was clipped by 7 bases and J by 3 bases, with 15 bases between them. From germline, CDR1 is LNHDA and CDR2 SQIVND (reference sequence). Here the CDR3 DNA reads TGTGCCAGTACCTTGGACAGAGGGGACTATGGCTACACCTTC. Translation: CASTLDRGDYGYTF.

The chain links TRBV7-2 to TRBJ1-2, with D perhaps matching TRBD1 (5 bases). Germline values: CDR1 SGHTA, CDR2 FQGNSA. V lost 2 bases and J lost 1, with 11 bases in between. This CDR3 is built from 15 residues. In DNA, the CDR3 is TGTGCCAGCAGCTTATATAAGACAGTTAACTATGGCTACACCTTC. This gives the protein CASSLYKTVNYGYTF.

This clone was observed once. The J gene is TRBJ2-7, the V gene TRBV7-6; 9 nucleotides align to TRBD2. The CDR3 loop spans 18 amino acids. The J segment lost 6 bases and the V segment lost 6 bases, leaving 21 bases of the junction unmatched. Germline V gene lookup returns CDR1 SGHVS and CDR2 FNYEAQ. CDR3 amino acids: CASSLSDLAREGPGEQYF. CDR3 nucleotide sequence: TGTGCCAGCAGTCTTTCTGACCTGGCGCGGGAGGGCCCAGGCGAGCAGTACTTC. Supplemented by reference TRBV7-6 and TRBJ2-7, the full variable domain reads GAGVSQSPRYKVTKRGQDVALRCDPISGHVSLYWYRQALGQGPEFLTYFNYEAQQDKSGLPNDRFSAERPEGSISTLTIQRTEQRDSAMYRCASSLSDLAREGPGEQYFGPGTRLTVT.

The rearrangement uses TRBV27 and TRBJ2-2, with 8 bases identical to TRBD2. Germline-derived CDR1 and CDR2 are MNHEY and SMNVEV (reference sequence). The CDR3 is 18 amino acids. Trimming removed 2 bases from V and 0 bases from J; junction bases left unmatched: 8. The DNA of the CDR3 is TGTGCCAGCAGTTTACTCACTAGCGGCATAGCGAACACCGGGGAGCTGTTTTTT. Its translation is CASSLLTSGIANTGELFF.

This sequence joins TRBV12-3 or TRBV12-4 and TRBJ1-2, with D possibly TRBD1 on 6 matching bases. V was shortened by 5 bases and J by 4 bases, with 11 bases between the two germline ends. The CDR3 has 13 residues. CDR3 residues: CASSPTGSYGYTF. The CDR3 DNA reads TGTGCCAGCAGTCCGACAGGATCCTATGGCTACACCTTC.

CDR3 protein: CASSLNSVSGNTIYF. In DNA form, the CDR3 reads TGTGCCAGCAGCTTAAATTCGGTTTCTGGAAACACCATATATTTT. The chain joins TRBV11-3 to TRBJ1-3, with D hard to call. The CDR3 contains 15 residues. Germline values: CDR1 SGHNT, CDR2 YENEEA. The ends were cut back, 2 bases at V and 1 base at J, with 9 bases in the middle.

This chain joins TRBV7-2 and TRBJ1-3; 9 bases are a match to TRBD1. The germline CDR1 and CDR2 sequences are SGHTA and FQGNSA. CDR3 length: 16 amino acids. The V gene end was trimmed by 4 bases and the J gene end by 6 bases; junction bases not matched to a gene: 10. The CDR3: CASSSDRGRGINTIYF. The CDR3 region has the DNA TGTGCCAGCAGCTCGGACAGGGGCCGCGGGATAAACACCATATATTTT.

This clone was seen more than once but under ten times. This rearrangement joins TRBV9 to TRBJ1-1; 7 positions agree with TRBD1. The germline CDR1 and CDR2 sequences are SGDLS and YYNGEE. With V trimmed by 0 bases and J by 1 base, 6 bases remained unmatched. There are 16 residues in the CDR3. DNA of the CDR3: TGTGCCAGCAGCGTAGCCCCACAGGGGACGAACACTGAAGCTTTCTTT. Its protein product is CASSVAPQGTNTEAFF.

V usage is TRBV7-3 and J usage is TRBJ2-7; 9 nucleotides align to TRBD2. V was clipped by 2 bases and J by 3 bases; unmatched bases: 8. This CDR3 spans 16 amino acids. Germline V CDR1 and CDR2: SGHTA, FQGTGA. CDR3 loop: CASSLSPSGAIYEQYF. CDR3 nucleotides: TGTGCCAGCAGCTTATCCCCTAGCGGGGCCATCTACGAGCAGTACTTC.

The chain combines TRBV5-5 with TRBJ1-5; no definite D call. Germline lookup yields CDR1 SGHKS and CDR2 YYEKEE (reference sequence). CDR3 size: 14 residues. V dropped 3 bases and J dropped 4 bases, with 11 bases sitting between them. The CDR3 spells CASSSAAANQPQHF. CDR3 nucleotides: TGTGCCAGCAGCTCGGCGGCAGCTAATCAGCCCCAGCATTTT.

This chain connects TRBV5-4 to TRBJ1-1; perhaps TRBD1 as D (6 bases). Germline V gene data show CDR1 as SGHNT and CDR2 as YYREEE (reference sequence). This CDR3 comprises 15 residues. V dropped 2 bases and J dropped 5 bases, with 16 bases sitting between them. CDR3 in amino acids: CASSLFGRGGTEAFF. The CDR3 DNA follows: TGTGCCAGCAGCTTATTCGGCAGGGGTGGAACTGAAGCTTTCTTT.

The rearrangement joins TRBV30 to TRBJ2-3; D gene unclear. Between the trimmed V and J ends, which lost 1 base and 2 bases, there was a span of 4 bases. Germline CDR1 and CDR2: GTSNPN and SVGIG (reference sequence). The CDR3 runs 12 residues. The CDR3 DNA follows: TGTGCCTGGAGTGGAGACACAGATACGCAGTATTTT. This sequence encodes CAWSGDTDTQYF.

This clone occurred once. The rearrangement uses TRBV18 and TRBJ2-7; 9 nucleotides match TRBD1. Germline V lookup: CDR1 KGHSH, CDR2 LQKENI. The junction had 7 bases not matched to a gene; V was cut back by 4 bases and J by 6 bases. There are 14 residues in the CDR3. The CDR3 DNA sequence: TGTGCCAGCTCACGCCGGGACAGGGATTCCGAGCAGTACTTC. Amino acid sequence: CASSRRDRDSEQYF.

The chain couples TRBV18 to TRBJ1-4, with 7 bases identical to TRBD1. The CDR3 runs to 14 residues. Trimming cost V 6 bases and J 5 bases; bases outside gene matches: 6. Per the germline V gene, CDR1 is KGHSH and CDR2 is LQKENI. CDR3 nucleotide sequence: TGTGCCAGCTCCCCTCAGGGGGAGAATGAAAAACTGTTTTTT. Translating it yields CASSPQGENEKLFF.

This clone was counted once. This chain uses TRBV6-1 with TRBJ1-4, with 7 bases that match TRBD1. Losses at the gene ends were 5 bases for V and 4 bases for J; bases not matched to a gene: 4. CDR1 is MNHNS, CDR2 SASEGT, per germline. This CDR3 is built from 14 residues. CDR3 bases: TGTGCCAGCAGTACGGGACAGCATAATGAAAAACTGTTTTTT. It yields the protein CASSTGQHNEKLFF.

The CDR3 is CASSQGPGYQETQYF. DNA of the CDR3: TGCGCCAGCAGCCAAGGTCCGGGGTACCAAGAGACCCAGTACTTC. The chain recombines TRBV4-1 with TRBJ2-5; D may be TRBD2 (5 bases). CDR1 and CDR2 (germline): MGHRA, YSYEKL. The CDR3 length is 15 residues. Trimming shortened V by 1 base and J by 0 bases, and 9 bases separated the two germline ends.

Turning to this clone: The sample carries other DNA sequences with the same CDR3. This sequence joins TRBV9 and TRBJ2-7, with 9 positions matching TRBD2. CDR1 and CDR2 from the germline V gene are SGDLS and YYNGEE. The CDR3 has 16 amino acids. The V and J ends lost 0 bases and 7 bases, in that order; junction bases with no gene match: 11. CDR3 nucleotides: TGTGCCAGCAGCGTAGCCGTGGCGGGAGGGCCGGGGGAGCAGTACTTC. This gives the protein CASSVAVAGGPGEQYF.

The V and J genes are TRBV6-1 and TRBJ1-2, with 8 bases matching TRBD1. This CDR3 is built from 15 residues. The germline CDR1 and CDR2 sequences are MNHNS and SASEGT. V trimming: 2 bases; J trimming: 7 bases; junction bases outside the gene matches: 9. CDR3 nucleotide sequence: TGTGCCAGCAGTGAAAGGGGCAGGGGGCAAGGTGGCTACACCTTC. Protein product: CASSERGRGQGGYTF.

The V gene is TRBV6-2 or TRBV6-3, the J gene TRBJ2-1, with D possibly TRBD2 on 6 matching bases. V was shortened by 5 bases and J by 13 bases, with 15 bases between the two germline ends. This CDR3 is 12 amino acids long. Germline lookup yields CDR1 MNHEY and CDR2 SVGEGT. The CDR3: CASSATAGGQFF. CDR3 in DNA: TGTGCCAGCAGTGCGACTGCCGGGGGACAGTTCTTC.

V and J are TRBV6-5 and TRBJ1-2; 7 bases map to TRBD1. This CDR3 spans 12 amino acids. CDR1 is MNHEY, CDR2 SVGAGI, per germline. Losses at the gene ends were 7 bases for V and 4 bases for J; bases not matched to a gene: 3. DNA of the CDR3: TGTGCCAGCACCTACAGGGGCTATGGCTACACCTTC. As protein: CASTYRGYGYTF.

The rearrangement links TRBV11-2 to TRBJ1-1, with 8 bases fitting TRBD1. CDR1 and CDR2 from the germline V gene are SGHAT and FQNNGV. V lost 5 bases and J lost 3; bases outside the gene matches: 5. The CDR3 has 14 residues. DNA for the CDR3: TGTGCCAGCAGCATGAGCAGGGGGCACACTGAAGCTTTCTTT. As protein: CASSMSRGHTEAFF. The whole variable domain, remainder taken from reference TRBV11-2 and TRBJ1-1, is EAGVAQSPRYKIIEKRQSVAFWCNPISGHATLYWYQQILGQGPKLLIQFQNNGVVDDSQLPKDRFSAERLKGVDSTLKIQPAKLEDSAVYLCASSMSRGHTEAFFGQGTRLTVV.

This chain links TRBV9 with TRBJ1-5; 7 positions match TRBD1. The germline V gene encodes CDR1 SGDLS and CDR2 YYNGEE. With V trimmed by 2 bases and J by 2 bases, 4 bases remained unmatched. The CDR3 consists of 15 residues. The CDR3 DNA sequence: TGTGCCAGCAGCGTTGACAGGGAGGGCAATCAGCCCCAGCATTTT. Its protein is CASSVDREGNQPQHF. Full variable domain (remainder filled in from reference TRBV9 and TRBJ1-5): DSGVTQTPKHLITATGQRVTLRCSPRSGDLSVYWYQQSLDQGLQFLIQYYNGEERAKGNILERFSAQQFPDLHSELNLSSLELGDSALYFCASSVDREGNQPQHFGDGTRLSIL.

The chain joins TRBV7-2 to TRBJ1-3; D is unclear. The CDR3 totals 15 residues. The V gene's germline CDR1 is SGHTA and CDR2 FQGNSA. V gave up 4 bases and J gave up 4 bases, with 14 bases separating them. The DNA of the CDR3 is TGTGCCAGCAGCTCGGACGGGGTGGGGGGAAACACCATATATTTT. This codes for CASSSDGVGGNTIYF.

CDR3 region: CASSQVDLQGNSPLHF. In DNA form, the CDR3 reads TGCGCCAGCAGCCAAGTAGATTTGCAGGGAAATTCACCCCTCCACTTT. The chain carries TRBV4-3 and TRBJ1-6, with D possibly TRBD1 on 5 matching bases. The germline gives CDR1 LGHNA, CDR2 YSLEER. Deletions cut 1 base from V and 7 bases from J, with 14 bases between. The CDR3 extends over 16 amino acids.

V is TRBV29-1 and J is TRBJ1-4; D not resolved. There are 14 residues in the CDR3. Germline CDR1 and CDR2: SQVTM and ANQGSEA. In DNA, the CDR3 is TGCGGCTGTGGGAGATATGCAACTAATGAAAAACTGTTTTTT. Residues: CGCGRYATNEKLFF.